These 22 T cell receptor beta chains originate from one sample sequenced in a study of blood T cell repertoires in COVID-19. Clones were sequenced by immunoSEQ multiplex PCR, and TCRdb holds only the in-frame ones, with some missing. The sample shows 130,000 to 150,000 clones, about 88% of them seen only once. Sequencing was carried out using peripheral blood. Receptors were obtained from a human donor with acute or convalescent COVID-19. The donor label of this sample is uncertain.

The chain combines TRBV3-1 (or the pseudogene TRBV3-2) with TRBJ2-4; perhaps TRBD1 as D (5 bases). Germline CDR1 is LGHDT and CDR2 is YNNKEL (reference sequence). Trimming shortened V by 4 bases and J by 6 bases, and 13 bases separated the two germline ends. This CDR3 has 14 residues. The CDR3 region is CASSPKVGVNIQYF. Here the CDR3 DNA reads TGTGCCAGCAGCCCCAAGGTAGGGGTAAACATTCAGTACTTC.

The chain uses TRBV11-2 and TRBJ2-1; D gene unclear. This CDR3 comprises 15 residues. The V end was cut by 3 bases, the J end by 6 bases, with 15 bases between. The germline gives CDR1 SGHAT, CDR2 FQNNGV. The CDR3 loop reads CASSFPGLGTNEQFF. DNA of the CDR3: TGTGCCAGCAGCTTTCCGGGTTTGGGTACCAATGAGCAGTTCTTC.

The chain is built from TRBV4-2 and TRBJ2-3, with 10 bases lining up with TRBD2. CDR1 is LGHNA and CDR2 is YNFKEQ in the germline V gene. The V and J ends lost 2 bases and 4 bases, in that order; junction bases with no gene match: 6. The CDR3 covers 16 residues. The CDR3 DNA is TGTGCCAGCAGCCAACTAGGACTAGCGGCCCCAGATACGCAGTATTTT. Translation gives CASSQLGLAAPDTQYF.

The chain recombines TRBV10-3 with TRBJ1-3; weak D call: TRBD1 (6 bases). V shed 10 bases and J shed 0 bases, with 25 bases lying between them. Germline CDR1 reads ENHRY; CDR2 reads SYGVKD. The CDR3 runs to 18 residues. DNA for the CDR3: TGTGCCACTAGCCTAATGATCCCGACAGGACTCTCTGGAAACACCATATATTTT. This codes for CATSLMIPTGLSGNTIYF.

This clone was recorded a few times. The chain has TRBV27 and TRBJ1-2; 8 nucleotides line up with TRBD1. Germline CDR1 is MNHEY and CDR2 is SMNVEV (reference sequence). The CDR3 has 15 amino acids. After removal of 7 bases from V and 4 bases from J, the junction contained 11 bases not matched to a gene. CDR3 region: CASTSRDRPIYGYTF. CDR3 nucleotide sequence: TGTGCCAGCACCTCAAGGGACAGGCCCATCTATGGCTACACCTTC.

The chain is built from TRBV7-2 and TRBJ2-3, with a possible D match to TRBD2 (6 bases). This CDR3 has 15 amino acids. Trimming cost V 2 bases and J 4 bases, with 13 bases left between them. Germline V CDR1 and CDR2: SGHTA, FQGNSA. The CDR3 region has the DNA TGTGCCAGCAGCTTATCCGGGGACTTCTCAGATACGCAGTATTTT. Protein product: CASSLSGDFSDTQYF. Together with reference TRBV7-2 and TRBJ2-3, the CDR3 gives the full variable domain: GAGVSQSPSNKVTEKGKDVELRCDPISGHTALYWYRQSLGQGLEFLIYFQGNSAPDKSGLPSDRFSAERTGGSVSTLTIQRTQQEDSAVYLCASSLSGDFSDTQYFGPGTRLTVL.

This chain connects TRBV29-1 to TRBJ1-2; 8 nucleotides align to TRBD1. CDR1 and CDR2 (germline): SQVTM, ANQGSEA. V was clipped by 7 bases and J by 4 bases; unmatched bases: 11. The CDR3 runs to 14 residues. This CDR3 reads CSAGGQGHPYGYTF. The CDR3, as DNA: TGCAGCGCTGGCGGACAGGGACATCCCTATGGCTACACCTTC. The whole variable domain, filled in from reference TRBV29-1 and TRBJ1-2, reads SAVISQKPSRDICQRGTSLTIQCQVDSQVTMMFWYRQQPGQSLTLIATANQGSEATYESGFVIDKFPISRPNLTFSTLTVSNMSPEDSSIYLCSAGGQGHPYGYTFGSGTRLTVV.

The chain is built from TRBV9 and TRBJ1-4, with D possibly being TRBD1 (5 bases). CDR3 size: 15 residues. V lost 2 bases and J 3 bases, leaving 11 bases between the germline ends. CDR1 and CDR2 (germline): SGDLS, YYNGEE. Written as DNA, the CDR3 is TGTGCCAGCAGCGTCAGACCGGGGGCTAATGAAAAACTGTTTTTT. Residues: CASSVRPGANEKLFF.

This chain uses TRBV29-1 with TRBJ1-4, with D maybe TRBD1 (5 bases). The V end was cut by 6 bases, the J end by 3 bases, with 11 bases between. Germline lookup yields CDR1 SQVTM and CDR2 ANQGSEA. This CDR3 spans 13 amino acids. This chain's CDR3 is CSVASGANEKLFF. CDR3 sequence (DNA): TGCAGCGTAGCATCGGGGGCTAATGAAAAACTGTTTTTT.

The chain recombines TRBV7-6 with TRBJ2-3; 7 nucleotides align to TRBD1. The CDR3 totals 13 residues. J lost 14 bases, V lost 1 base, and 9 bases had no gene match. Germline loops: CDR1 SGHVS, CDR2 FNYEAQ. The CDR3 sequence is CASSLVRQGPTYF. In DNA form, the CDR3 reads TGTGCCAGCAGCTTAGTTCGACAGGGACCGACGTATTTT.

V usage is TRBV4-1 and J usage is TRBJ2-5; TRBD2 matches at 10 bases. Germline-derived CDR1 and CDR2 are MGHRA and YSYEKL. The CDR3 extends over 16 amino acids. V trimming: 0 bases; J trimming: 3 bases; junction bases outside the gene matches: 4. For the CDR3, the DNA is TGCGCCAGCAGCCAAGATAGGCTAGCGGGGGAAGAGACCCAGTACTTC. Translating it yields CASSQDRLAGEETQYF.

The chain carries TRBV7-3 and TRBJ2-2; 7 bases line up with TRBD2. The V gene's germline CDR1 is SGHTA and CDR2 FQGTGA. The CDR3 contains 16 residues. V lost 5 bases to trimming and J lost 5 bases; unmatched junction nucleotides: 11. The CDR3 spells CASSPAGTIWTGELFF. In DNA form, the CDR3 reads TGTGCCAGCAGCCCCGCCGGGACTATATGGACCGGGGAGCTGTTTTTT.

The rearrangement links TRBV18 to TRBJ1-1; 10 nucleotides match TRBD1. The V segment lost 0 bases and the J segment 6 bases; nucleotides outside the gene matches: 7. CDR3 length: 16 amino acids. CDR1 and CDR2 (germline): KGHSH, LQKENI. Written as DNA, the CDR3 is TGTGCCAGCTCACCACCAAGGGACAGGGGCCCCGCTGAAGCTTTCTTT. This gives the protein CASSPPRDRGPAEAFF.

The chain carries TRBV28 and TRBJ1-1, with D possibly TRBD1 on 6 matching bases. CDR1 and CDR2 from the germline V gene are MDHEN and SYDVKM. The CDR3 has 13 residues. V gave up 5 bases and J gave up 4 bases, with 11 bases separating them. The chain's CDR3 is CASSSQGLTEAFF. CDR3 coding DNA: TGTGCCAGCAGTAGCCAGGGGCTCACTGAAGCTTTCTTT.

The V gene is TRBV19, the J gene TRBJ1-4; D remains unclear. The germline gives CDR1 LNHDA, CDR2 SQIVND (reference sequence). The CDR3 covers 12 residues. V lost 4 bases and J lost 8, with 8 bases in between. CDR3 amino acids: CASSTRQEKLFF. As DNA, the CDR3 is TGTGCCAGTAGTACCCGACAAGAAAAACTGTTTTTT.

This chain links TRBV12-3 or TRBV12-4 with TRBJ2-5; 7 bases map to TRBD2. The V segment lost 7 bases and the J segment 3 bases; nucleotides outside the gene matches: 5. CDR3 length: 13 amino acids. CDR3 sequence: CASKAGWEETQYF. In DNA, the CDR3 is TGTGCCAGCAAAGCGGGGTGGGAAGAGACCCAGTACTTC.

This clone was seen a single time. The chain recombines TRBV5-1 with TRBJ2-3, with 7 bases that match TRBD2. Looked up from germline, CDR1 is SGHRS and CDR2 is YFSETQ. With 4 bases clipped from V and 4 bases from J, the junction kept 12 bases outside the gene matches. The CDR3 has 16 amino acids. The CDR3 loop is CASSLLSGTYPDTQYF. The CDR3 DNA sequence: TGCGCCAGCAGCCTTCTCAGCGGGACTTATCCAGATACGCAGTATTTT.

This chain uses TRBV6-1 with TRBJ1-6, with TRBD1 matching over 8 bases. This CDR3 is 16 amino acids long. CDR1 is MNHNS and CDR2 is SASEGT in the germline V gene. The junction had 8 bases not matched to a gene; V was cut back by 2 bases and J by 8 bases. This CDR3 is CASSELGQGPYSPLHF. CDR3 coding DNA: TGTGCCAGCAGTGAACTAGGACAGGGTCCGTATTCACCCCTCCACTTT.

J is TRBJ2-7 and V is TRBV7-2; D may be TRBD1 (6 bases). The V end lost 4 bases, the J end lost 10 bases, and 8 bases lay between the germline ends. The CDR3 consists of 10 residues. Germline CDR1 reads SGHTA; CDR2 reads FQGNSA. The CDR3 region has the DNA TGTGCCAGCAGCTACAGGGTCCAGTACTTC. It encodes CASSYRVQYF.

This clone was seen a single time. The rearrangement links TRBV24-1 to TRBJ2-1; D might be TRBD2 (6 bases). Germline lookup yields CDR1 KGHDR and CDR2 SFDVKD. The CDR3 is 15 residues long. V was cut by 5 bases and J by 6 bases, with 16 bases left in between. In DNA, the CDR3 is TGTGCCACCAGTGGATCGGGCCTCGGGGGCAATGAGCAGTTCTTC. Translated, it gives CATSGSGLGGNEQFF.

Only one count was recorded for this clone. The rearrangement uses TRBV28 and TRBJ1-2; D is unresolved. V was cut by 6 bases and J by 3 bases, with 17 bases left in between. The CDR3 loop spans 15 amino acids. Germline loops: CDR1 MDHEN, CDR2 SYDVKM. The CDR3 coding sequence is TGTGCCAGCAGCGAGACCGTTCCTCTAGACTATGGCTACACCTTC. Protein product: CASSETVPLDYGYTF.

The chain links TRBV5-1 to TRBJ2-7; possible D gene TRBD1, 7 bases. Germline V gene sequence: CDR1 SGHRS, CDR2 YFSETQ. The CDR3 totals 14 residues. The germline V and J ends were trimmed by 4 bases and 5 bases, with 16 bases remaining between them. The CDR3 bases are TGCGCCAGCAGCAAAGGACAGGAGGGGGACGAGCAGTACTTC. This codes for CASSKGQEGDEQYF.